Shown below are 14 T cell receptor beta chains from a single sample sequenced in a study of radiotherapy plus CTLA-4 blockade in lung cancer. The assay was immunoSEQ multiplex PCR, and TCRdb's table has in-frame clones only and misses some. The sample shows 77,000 or so clones, 74% of them seen only once. Source: peripheral blood, taken from a patient treated with radiotherapy plus ipilimumab. The receptors were sampled from a human donor with non-small cell lung cancer whose response to radiotherapy plus ipilimumab could not be evaluated.

The rearrangement joins TRBV2 to TRBJ2-1, with 8 bases aligning to TRBD1. CDR1 is SNHLY, CDR2 FYNNEI, per germline. This CDR3 region has 15 residues. The V gene end was trimmed by 4 bases and the J gene end by 4 bases; junction bases not matched to a gene: 6. CDR3 region: CASSGTGTGYNEQFF. Here the CDR3 DNA reads TGTGCCAGCAGTGGAACCGGGACAGGATACAATGAGCAGTTCTTC.

The chain links TRBV2 to TRBJ2-1; D is uncertain. Germline CDR1 and CDR2: SNHLY and FYNNEI. The CDR3 runs 14 residues. The ends were cut back, 0 bases at V and 6 bases at J, with 9 bases in the middle. CDR3 in DNA: TGTGCCAGCAGTGAAGCATCGAGCGCCAATGAGCAGTTCTTC. Amino acids: CASSEASSANEQFF.

The chain carries TRBV10-3 and TRBJ1-1; D not resolved. Trimming pared 4 bases from V and 7 bases from J, leaving 10 bases between. Germline V gives CDR1 ENHRY, CDR2 SYGVKD. This CDR3 has 12 residues. For the CDR3, the DNA is TGTGCCATCAGTGGTGCGGGGATTGAAGCTTTCTTT. Its protein is CAISGAGIEAFF.

This clone was observed a few times. This chain uses TRBV11-1 with TRBJ2-1; 7 positions agree with TRBD1. Germline values: CDR1 SGHAT, CDR2 FQDESV (reference sequence). V dropped 4 bases and J dropped 4; count of bases not matched to a gene: 19. This CDR3 has 19 residues. In nucleotides, the CDR3 is TGTGCCAGCAGCTCCGCCGGGACAGCCAAACAGGGGTCTTACAATGAGCAGTTCTTC. Its translation is CASSSAGTAKQGSYNEQFF.

The CDR3, as DNA: TGTGCCAGCACCACTAGCGGGGCCTACAATGAGCAGTTCTTC. It translates to CASTTSGAYNEQFF. V is TRBV6-5 and J is TRBJ2-1; TRBD2 agrees at 10 bases. Losses at the gene ends were 7 bases for V and 2 bases for J; bases not matched to a gene: 2. The CDR3 length is 14 residues. From germline, CDR1 is MNHEY and CDR2 SVGAGI.

This chain uses TRBV6-4 with TRBJ2-3; 9 nucleotides align to TRBD2. J was trimmed by 4 bases and V by 6 bases; bases with no gene match: 5. CDR3 length equals 14 residues. Germline V lookup: CDR1 MRHNA, CDR2 SNTAGT. Here the CDR3 DNA reads TGTGCCAGCAGCCCCGGGACTAGCCCAGATACGCAGTATTTT. This translates into CASSPGTSPDTQYF.

The V and J genes are TRBV9 and TRBJ1-1, with a tentative D call TRBD1 (5 bases). CDR1 and CDR2 (germline): SGDLS, YYNGEE. The ends were cut back, 0 bases at V and 1 base at J, with 10 bases in the middle. The CDR3 is 15 residues long. CDR3 sequence (DNA): TGTGCCAGCAGCGTAGTGGGGGACTGGAACACTGAAGCTTTCTTT. It yields the protein CASSVVGDWNTEAFF.

This chain connects TRBV19 to TRBJ1-6, with TRBD1 matching over 7 bases. CDR1 is LNHDA, CDR2 SQIVND, per germline (reference sequence). CDR3 length: 16 residues. The junction had 4 bases not matched to a gene; V was cut back by 0 bases and J by 5 bases. CDR3 residues: CASSIDGTANNSPLHF. The CDR3 nucleotides are TGTGCCAGTAGTATAGATGGGACAGCCAATAATTCACCCCTCCACTTT.

This chain uses TRBV28 with TRBJ1-1; no clear D gene. Per germline, CDR1 MDHEN and CDR2 SYDVKM. Trimming shortened V by 3 bases and J by 11 bases, and 10 bases separated the two germline ends. CDR3 size: 11 residues. The chain's CDR3 is CASSFLRWAFF. Here the CDR3 DNA reads TGTGCCAGCAGTTTCCTACGGTGGGCTTTCTTT.

The rearrangement joins TRBV28 to TRBJ1-2; 11 nucleotides align to TRBD1. The CDR3 is 14 residues long. Germline CDR1 reads MDHEN; CDR2 reads SYDVKM. J gave up 7 bases and V 8 bases, and 9 bases lay outside the gene matches. CDR3 sequence (DNA): TGTGCCAGCTCGCCTCCGGGACAGGGGGGTGGCTACACCTTC. The encoded protein is CASSPPGQGGGYTF.

The chain employs TRBV5-4 and TRBJ2-5, with TRBD2 identical over 11 bases. CDR1 is SGHNT and CDR2 is YYREEE in the germline V gene (reference sequence). The CDR3 covers 15 residues. Germline trimming cut 4 bases from V and 3 bases from J; bases unmatched to any gene: 5. In DNA form, the CDR3 reads TGTGCCAGCAGCGTGAGGGGACTAGCGGAAGAGACCCAGTACTTC. Translated, it gives CASSVRGLAEETQYF.

V and J are TRBV14 and TRBJ2-3; 9 positions match TRBD2. CDR3 length: 16 amino acids. Germline CDR1 reads SGHDN; CDR2 reads FVKESK. V shed 1 base, J shed 2 bases, and the junction held 4 bases outside the gene matches. This chain's CDR3 is CASSQVLAGITDTQYF. The DNA for the CDR3 is TGTGCCAGCAGCCAAGTCCTAGCGGGAATCACAGATACGCAGTATTTT.

The CDR3 loop is CSVGIGGFEKLFF. The CDR3 coding sequence is TGCAGCGTTGGTATAGGGGGTTTTGAAAAACTGTTTTTT. This chain uses TRBV29-1 with TRBJ1-4; a possible D gene is TRBD1 (6 bases). The V gene lost 4 bases and the J gene lost 7 bases, with 13 bases spanning the gap. CDR1 SQVTM and CDR2 ANQGSEA come from the germline V gene. The CDR3 is made up of 13 amino acids.

This clone was seen more than once but under ten times. The chain combines TRBV7-9 with TRBJ1-1, with TRBD1 matching over 10 bases. CDR3 length: 13 residues. The J segment lost 11 bases and the V segment lost 5 bases, leaving 8 bases of the junction unmatched. The germline CDR1 and CDR2 sequences are SEHNR and FQNEAQ (reference sequence). The CDR3 here is CASSQGDRGWAFF. In DNA form, the CDR3 reads TGTGCCAGCAGCCAAGGGGACAGGGGTTGGGCTTTCTTT.